This TCR beta chain was captured by sequencing in a study of shared clonotypes between healthy human individuals. Measured with immunoSEQ multiplex PCR; TCRdb has only the in-frame clones, and not every one. The sample has 2 million to 2.5 million clones, more than 90% seen once. This CDR3 region has 17 residues. From germline, CDR1 is SGHAT and CDR2 FQNNGV. Trimming cost V 5 bases and J 0 bases; bases outside gene matches: 9. V and J are TRBV11-2 and TRBJ1-3; TRBD1 agrees at 8 bases. This TCR was recovered from a man aged 18-30 years in good health. Sequenced sample: naive CD4+ T cells sorted from blood. Subset indicated: CD45RA+ positively selected. The CDR3 loop is CASSMGQATVSGNTIYF. The CDR3 nucleotides are TGTGCCAGCAGCATGGGACAGGCAACCGTCTCTGGAAACACCATATATTTT.